A selection of T cell receptor beta chains follows, all from one sample in a study of OX40 agonist ivuxolimab in advanced cancers. The assay was immunoSEQ multiplex PCR, and TCRdb's table has in-frame clones only and misses some. The sample carries some 19,000 clones, around two thirds recorded once. The source was CD4+ or CD8+ T cells sorted from blood, collected in a trial of the OX40 agonist ivuxolimab. The receptors were gathered from an adult with an advanced solid tumor such as melanoma, head and neck, liver or kidney cancer. Each CDR3 is given with its conserved first and last residue. A D gene is named only where the DNA matches it firmly. Rows give clone size only sometimes, using once, few, many, or a class for an expanded clone.

v_call: TRBV4-3
d_call: NA
clone_size: few
j_call: TRBJ1-6
cdr3_aa: CASSQDGTDFSPLHF
cdr3_nt: TGCGCCAGCAGCCAAGACGGCACGGATTTTTCACCCCTCCACTTT

v_call: TRBV27
d_call: TRBD2
clone_size: NA
j_call: TRBJ2-1
cdr3_aa: CASKIAGDHNEQFF
cdr3_nt: TGTGCCAGCAAGATAGCGGGGGACCACAATGAGCAGTTCTTC

v_call: TRBV13
d_call: TRBD1
clone_size: once
j_call: TRBJ2-7
cdr3_aa: CASSQSLGQGIYEQYF
cdr3_nt: TGTGCCAGCAGCCAGTCTCTGGGACAGGGAATCTACGAGCAGTACTTC

v_call: TRBV6-6
d_call: TRBD2
clone_size: NA
j_call: TRBJ2-1
cdr3_aa: CASSTGLAGADEQFF
cdr3_nt: TGTGCCAGCAGTACTGGACTAGCGGGAGCCGATGAGCAGTTCTTC

v_call: TRBV7-9
d_call: TRBD1
clone_size: NA
j_call: TRBJ2-1
cdr3_aa: CASSALVGAGGNEQFF
cdr3_nt: TGTGCCAGCAGCGCCTTAGTTGGGGCAGGGGGCAATGAGCAGTTCTTC

v_call: TRBV7-6
d_call: NA
clone_size: NA
j_call: TRBJ2-2
cdr3_aa: CASSYTRDHNTGELFF
cdr3_nt: TGTGCCAGCAGCTACACACGGGACCATAACACCGGGGAGCTGTTTTTT

v_call: TRBV5-4
d_call: TRBD1
clone_size: NA
j_call: TRBJ2-7
cdr3_aa: CASSLDRGLYEQYF
cdr3_nt: TGTGCCAGCAGCTTGGACAGGGGGCTCTACGAGCAGTACTTC

v_call: TRBV10-2
d_call: TRBD2
clone_size: NA
j_call: TRBJ2-3
cdr3_aa: CATGPGLAWSTDTQYF
cdr3_nt: TGCGCCACTGGACCAGGACTAGCGTGGAGCACAGATACGCAGTATTTT

v_call: TRBV28
d_call: NA
clone_size: many
j_call: TRBJ2-2
cdr3_aa: CASSLYYRELFF
cdr3_nt: TGTGCCAGCAGTTTGTATTACAGGGAGCTGTTTTTT

v_call: TRBV21-1
d_call: NA
clone_size: NA
j_call: TRBJ1-2
cdr3_aa: CASSRYGYTF
cdr3_nt: TGTGCCAGCAGCCGATATGGCTACACCTTC

v_call: TRBV4-1
d_call: NA
clone_size: NA
j_call: TRBJ2-7
cdr3_aa: CASSQEHRRTYEQYF
cdr3_nt: TGCGCCAGCAGCCAAGAACACAGAAGAACCTACGAGCAGTACTTC

v_call: TRBV28
d_call: NA
clone_size: few
j_call: TRBJ1-4
cdr3_aa: CASSGGNEKLFF
cdr3_nt: TGTGCCAGCAGCGGGGGGAACGAAAAACTGTTTTTT

v_call: TRBV2
d_call: NA
clone_size: NA
j_call: TRBJ2-1
cdr3_aa: CASRGPGTPLYNEQFF
cdr3_nt: TGTGCCAGCAGAGGGCCCGGGACACCCTTATACAATGAGCAGTTCTTC

v_call: TRBV28
d_call: NA
clone_size: NA
j_call: TRBJ2-1
cdr3_aa: CANSLYQAYNEQFF
cdr3_nt: TGTGCCAACAGTTTGTATCAGGCGTACAATGAGCAGTTCTTC

v_call: TRBV2
d_call: NA
clone_size: NA
j_call: TRBJ2-5
cdr3_aa: CASSEPMVRETQYF
cdr3_nt: TGTGCCAGCAGCGAACCTATGGTGCGGGAGACCCAGTACTTC

v_call: TRBV5-5
d_call: NA
clone_size: NA
j_call: TRBJ2-7
cdr3_aa: CASSISYEQYF
cdr3_nt: TGTGCCAGCAGCATCAGCTACGAGCAGTACTTC

v_call: TRBV28
d_call: NA
clone_size: medium-sized
j_call: TRBJ1-1
cdr3_aa: CASSLTKNTEAFF
cdr3_nt: TGTGCCAGCAGTTTGACTAAGAACACTGAAGCTTTCTTT

v_call: TRBV9
d_call: NA
clone_size: NA
j_call: TRBJ1-2
cdr3_aa: CASSAIGVYTF
cdr3_nt: TGTGCCAGCAGCGCTATCGGGGTCTACACCTTC

v_call: TRBV7-4
d_call: TRBD1
clone_size: NA
j_call: TRBJ1-6
cdr3_aa: CASSLGQGRNSPLHF
cdr3_nt: TGTGCCAGCAGCTTAGGACAGGGGAGGAATTCACCCCTCCACTTT

v_call: TRBV7-9
d_call: NA
clone_size: NA
j_call: TRBJ1-2
cdr3_aa: CASTTGNSYGYTF
cdr3_nt: TGTGCCAGCACCACTGGGAACAGCTATGGCTACACCTTC

v_call: TRBV7-3
d_call: NA
clone_size: many
j_call: TRBJ1-6
cdr3_aa: CASSSHGNSPLHF
cdr3_nt: TGTGCCAGCAGCTCCCACGGTAATTCACCCCTCCACTTT

v_call: TRBV14
d_call: NA
clone_size: NA
j_call: TRBJ2-2
cdr3_aa: CASSQDPLDWYTGELFF
cdr3_nt: TGTGCCAGCAGCCAAGATCCCCTGGACTGGTACACCGGGGAGCTGTTTTTT

v_call: TRBV19
d_call: TRBD1
clone_size: NA
j_call: TRBJ2-5
cdr3_aa: CASSARQGRETQYF
cdr3_nt: TGTGCCAGTAGTGCACGACAGGGGAGAGAGACCCAGTACTTC

v_call: TRBV6-6
d_call: NA
clone_size: medium-sized
j_call: TRBJ2-1
cdr3_aa: CASSHNQRNEQFF
cdr3_nt: TGTGCCAGCAGTCACAACCAGAGGAATGAGCAGTTCTTC